What follows are 18 T cell receptor beta chains derived from one specimen sequenced in a study of cytomegalovirus exposure and HLA in healthy donors. With 60 Vbeta and 13 Jbeta primers, the PCR was carried out. Sequencing used immunoSEQ multiplex PCR; TCRdb keeps in-frame clones, though not all of them. This table holds roughly 180,000 clones, about 80% found once. The material sequenced was PBMCs. Receptor source: a man younger than 40 in good health and CMV-seronegative.

The chain joins TRBV25-1 to TRBJ2-7, with 10 bases aligning to TRBD1. The V and J ends lost 3 bases and 4 bases, in that order; junction bases with no gene match: 9. This CDR3 is 16 amino acids long. The germline gives CDR1 MGHDK, CDR2 SYGVNS. CDR3 sequence reads: CASSEGTGTGAYEQYF. CDR3 in DNA: TGTGCCAGCAGTGAGGGAACCGGGACAGGGGCGTACGAGCAGTACTTC.

The chain uses TRBV2 and TRBJ2-1; 10 nucleotides line up with TRBD1. The CDR3 is made up of 16 amino acids. Germline CDR1 is SNHLY and CDR2 is FYNNEI. V was clipped by 6 bases and J by 3 bases; unmatched bases: 8. CDR3 nucleotide sequence: TGTGCCAGCAGCTTTACCGGGACAGGGGTCTACAATGAGCAGTTCTTC. The encoded protein is CASSFTGTGVYNEQFF.

The chain combines TRBV4-1 with TRBJ1-1; 9 bases agree with TRBD1. Germline V gives CDR1 MGHRA, CDR2 YSYEKL. The V and J ends lost 0 bases and 1 base, in that order; junction bases with no gene match: 12. The CDR3 runs 19 residues. CDR3 protein: CASSQDQGTGYLANTEAFF. The CDR3 region has the DNA TGCGCCAGCAGCCAAGATCAGGGGACAGGGTATTTGGCGAACACTGAAGCTTTCTTT.

The V and J genes are TRBV13 and TRBJ2-7; D is unclear. Trimming left V 1 base short and J 2 bases short, with 9 bases between. CDR1 and CDR2 from the germline V gene are PRHDT and FYEKMQ (reference sequence). CDR3 length equals 14 residues. The CDR3 is CASSLAGNTYEQYF. In DNA form, the CDR3 reads TGTGCCAGCAGCTTAGCGGGTAACACCTACGAGCAGTACTTC. Full variable domain (missing parts from reference TRBV13 and TRBJ2-7): AAGVIQSPRHLIKEKRETATLKCYPIPRHDTVYWYQQGPGQDPQFLISFYEKMQSDKGSIPDRFSAQQFSDYHSELNMSSLELGDSALYFCASSLAGNTYEQYFGPGTRLTVT.

The V and J genes are TRBV19 and TRBJ2-1; D not certain. The CDR3 runs 14 residues. Trimming shortened V by 6 bases and J by 0 bases, and 9 bases separated the two germline ends. Germline V CDR1 and CDR2: LNHDA, SQIVND (reference sequence). CDR3 nucleotides: TGTGCCAGTAGCAACAGCTTCTCCTACAATGAGCAGTTCTTC. The encoded protein is CASSNSFSYNEQFF. Full variable domain (rest looked up from reference TRBV19 and TRBJ2-1): DGGITQSPKYLFRKEGQNVTLSCEQNLNHDAMYWYRQDPGQGLRLIYYSQIVNDFQKGDIAEGYSVSREKKESFPLTVTSAQKNPTAFYLCASSNSFSYNEQFFGPGTRLTVL.

This rearrangement joins TRBV4-3 to TRBJ2-6; D is unresolved. The germline V and J ends were trimmed by 1 base and 4 bases, with 11 bases remaining between them. This CDR3 comprises 16 residues. Germline CDR1 and CDR2: LGHNA and YSLEER. The CDR3 DNA sequence: TGCGCCAGCAGCCAAGTTCTGTTCTACGGGGCCAACGTCCTGACTTTC. Its translation is CASSQVLFYGANVLTF.

This chain links TRBV5-1 with TRBJ1-1; TRBD1 matches 7 bases. With V trimmed by 4 bases and J by 5 bases, 8 bases remained unmatched. The CDR3 sequence is 14 residues long. Germline loops: CDR1 SGHRS, CDR2 YFSETQ. This CDR3 reads CASSQGQDRTEAFF. Here the CDR3 DNA reads TGCGCCAGCAGCCAAGGACAGGATCGGACTGAAGCTTTCTTT.

With respect to this clone: One end of the junction fails to match germline, which may point to a read error. The chain joins TRBV30 to TRBJ1-2; D remains unclear. CDR1 and CDR2 from the germline V gene are GTSNPN and SVGIG (reference sequence). This CDR3 is built from 12 residues. CDR3: CAWSVGRGGYTF. CDR3 sequence (DNA): TGTGCCTGGAGTGTCGGACGGGGAGGCTACACTTTC.

This rearrangement joins TRBV5-1 to TRBJ1-1; D is undetermined. From germline, CDR1 is SGHRS and CDR2 YFSETQ. The V gene lost 4 bases and the J gene lost 1 base, with 11 bases spanning the gap. The CDR3 spans 14 residues. In nucleotides, the CDR3 is TGCGCCAGCAGCCTGACTATAACGAACACTGAAGCTTTCTTT. Translation gives CASSLTITNTEAFF. The full variable domain, rest sourced from reference TRBV5-1 and TRBJ1-1, is KAGVTQTPRYLIKTRGQQVTLSCSPISGHRSVSWYQQTPGQGLQFLFEYFSETQRNKGNFPGRFSGRQFSNSRSEMNVSTLELGDSALYLCASSLTITNTEAFFGQGTRLTVV.

V is TRBV5-6 and J is TRBJ2-1, with TRBD2 matching over 10 bases. Germline V CDR1 and CDR2: SGHDT, YYEEEE. With 5 bases clipped from V and 5 bases from J, the junction kept 16 bases outside the gene matches. This CDR3 has 18 amino acids. The CDR3 sequence is CASSPITLAGASNNEQFF. CDR3 bases: TGTGCCAGCAGTCCTATCACTCTAGCGGGGGCGTCTAACAATGAGCAGTTCTTC.

J is TRBJ1-1 and V is TRBV19; tentative D call: TRBD1 (5 bases). Germline CDR1 reads LNHDA; CDR2 reads SQIVND (reference sequence). V was cut by 1 base and J by 4 bases, with 10 bases left in between. The CDR3 runs to 14 residues. The CDR3 loop is CASSIAPGGTEAFF. As DNA, the CDR3 is TGTGCCAGTAGTATAGCCCCGGGGGGCACTGAAGCTTTCTTT.

The chain joins TRBV7-3 to TRBJ2-1; 7 bases fit TRBD1. Looked up from germline, CDR1 is SGHTA and CDR2 is FQGTGA. J was trimmed by 7 bases and V by 5 bases; bases with no gene match: 14. This CDR3 is 16 amino acids long. CDR3 protein: CASSPRDREIWNEQFF. CDR3 bases: TGTGCCAGCAGCCCCAGAGACAGGGAAATATGGAATGAGCAGTTCTTC.

This clone came up a few times. The J gene is TRBJ2-3, the V gene TRBV4-3, with a possible D match to TRBD2 (7 bases). The CDR3 totals 15 residues. The V and J ends lost 0 bases and 4 bases respectively, with 11 bases between them. CDR1 and CDR2 (germline): LGHNA, YSLEER. The CDR3 coding sequence is TGCGCCAGCAGCCAAGAGTGGCGGGGGCCAGATACGCAGTATTTT. Translation gives CASSQEWRGPDTQYF.

The chain couples TRBV19 to TRBJ2-6, with TRBD2 matching 7 bases. Unmatched junction bases numbered 14, after V lost 6 bases and J lost 0 bases. The CDR3 extends over 19 amino acids. Germline CDR1 LNHDA, CDR2 SQIVND (reference sequence). The CDR3: CASRREGGMKYSGANVLTF. Here the CDR3 DNA reads TGTGCCAGTAGGAGGGAGGGTGGGATGAAGTACTCTGGGGCCAACGTCCTGACTTTC.

The rearrangement joins TRBV18 to TRBJ2-7, with D tentatively TRBD1 (6 bases). This CDR3 has 12 residues. V shed 3 bases and J shed 5 bases, with 8 bases lying between them. In germline, CDR1 is KGHSH, CDR2 LQKENI. The DNA for the CDR3 is TGTGCCAGCTCACCTAACAGGGACGAGCAGTACTTC. Translated: CASSPNRDEQYF.

V usage is TRBV19 and J usage is TRBJ2-1; 11 nucleotides line up with TRBD2. The ends lost 4 bases at V and 7 bases at J; junction bases unmatched: 3. The CDR3 runs 14 residues. Germline V CDR1 and CDR2: LNHDA, SQIVND (reference sequence). CDR3: CASSNLAGGNEQFF. In DNA form, the CDR3 reads TGTGCCAGTAGTAACCTAGCGGGAGGTAATGAGCAGTTCTTC.

This sequence joins TRBV5-6 and TRBJ2-7; 10 nucleotides match TRBD2. Germline V gene lookup returns CDR1 SGHDT and CDR2 YYEEEE. The CDR3 has 15 residues. The ends lost 4 bases at V and 3 bases at J; junction bases unmatched: 7. For the CDR3, the DNA is TGTGCCAGCAGCCTTGTAGCGGGGGGTAACTACGAGCAGTACTTC. This translates into CASSLVAGGNYEQYF.

The rearrangement uses TRBV7-3 and TRBJ2-2; TRBD2 might be the D (5 bases). V was cut by 2 bases and J by 6 bases, with 16 bases left in between. Germline CDR1 reads SGHTA; CDR2 reads FQGTGA. This CDR3 spans 16 amino acids. The CDR3 DNA is TGTGCCAGCAGCTTAGGTCAGCGGACGGTCCCCGGGGAGCTGTTTTTT. Encoded protein: CASSLGQRTVPGELFF. Drawing the rest from reference TRBV7-3 and TRBJ2-2, the complete variable domain is GAGVSQTPSNKVTEKGKYVELRCDPISGHTALYWYRQSLGQGPEFLIYFQGTGAADDSGLPNDRFFAVRPEGSVSTLKIQRTERGDSAVYLCASSLGQRTVPGELFFGEGSRLTVL.